The 8 T cell receptor beta chains below all came from one sample that was sequenced in a study of shared clonotypes between healthy human individuals (dated by TCRdb to 2020 to 2022). Library preparation used the immunoSEQ multiplex PCR assay. In its TCRdb copy, this immuneACCESS table keeps in-frame sequences only and misses some clones. Where compared with another copy, unresolved V genes explain less than half of these, and the others have no known cause. A total of approximately 2,000,000 clones appear in this sample, about 90% of them only once. The ten largest clones add up to more than 0.35% of the sample. Material for sequencing was naive CD4+ T cells from PBMCs. The cell subset or site label on this specimen signifies: CD45RA+ positively selected. The receptor set was obtained from a man aged 18 to 35 in good health. Some clones in this sample may be carry-over from other donors' samples.

The rearrangement uses TRBV2 and TRBJ2-7; TRBD2 might be the D (6 bases). V was cut by 8 bases and J by 5 bases, with 13 bases left in between. The CDR3 is 12 amino acids. In germline, CDR1 is SNHLY, CDR2 FYNNEI. The CDR3 coding sequence is TGTGCCAGCGGGGTATGGGGGGACGAGCAGTACTTC. Its translation is CASGVWGDEQYF.

CDR3 sequence: CASSLSTSGSFEQYF. The CDR3 region has the DNA TGTGCCAGCAGTCTCTCGACTAGCGGGAGTTTCGAGCAGTACTTC. The V call is TRBV28, the J call TRBJ2-7; 12 bases are shared with TRBD2. CDR1 MDHEN and CDR2 SYDVKM come from the germline V gene. The CDR3 has 15 residues. Trimming took 5 bases from V and 6 from J; bases not matched to a gene: 8.

This clone was counted once. The genes are TRBV4-1 and TRBJ2-3; D call uncertain. The CDR3 totals 15 residues. V gave up 3 bases and J gave up 6 bases, with 16 bases separating them. Germline V gene sequence: CDR1 MGHRA, CDR2 YSYEKL. CDR3: CASSQVISAGDTQYF. The CDR3 DNA is TGCGCCAGCAGCCAGGTAATTTCGGCCGGGGATACGCAGTATTTT.

V usage is TRBV4-3 and J usage is TRBJ2-7; tentatively, D is TRBD2 (6 bases). Trimming pared 0 bases from V and 6 bases from J, leaving 15 bases between. This CDR3 has 15 amino acids. Germline V gene data show CDR1 as LGHNA and CDR2 as YSLEER. In DNA, the CDR3 is TGCGCCAGCAGCCAAGATGGGACTCCGGGGCGCGAGCAGTACTTC. Translated: CASSQDGTPGREQYF.

The gene calls are TRBV29-1 and TRBJ2-7, with D perhaps matching TRBD2 (6 bases). The CDR3 spans 12 residues. The V end lost 5 bases, the J end lost 7 bases, and 15 bases lay between the germline ends. Germline-derived CDR1 and CDR2 are SQVTM and ANQGSEA. This chain's CDR3 is CSVRPFAGEQYF. In nucleotides, the CDR3 is TGCAGCGTTCGTCCTTTCGCGGGGGAGCAGTACTTC.

This clone appeared a single time. The chain recombines TRBV7-3 with TRBJ2-1; TRBD2 matches 10 bases. CDR3 size: 16 residues. CDR1 SGHTA and CDR2 FQGTGA come from the germline V gene. The V gene end was trimmed by 5 bases and the J gene end by 6 bases; junction bases not matched to a gene: 10. CDR3 loop: CASSPRASGRVNEQFF. CDR3 bases: TGTGCCAGCAGCCCAAGGGCTAGCGGGAGAGTCAATGAGCAGTTCTTC.

The CDR3 sequence: CASSPQLSGPGELFF. In nucleotides, the CDR3 is TGTGCCAGCAGCCCCCAGCTATCGGGGCCCGGGGAGCTGTTTTTT. The chain carries TRBV7-3 and TRBJ2-2; possibly TRBD1 or TRBD2 for D (5 bases each). V shed 5 bases and J shed 6 bases, with 16 bases lying between them. The germline gives CDR1 SGHTA, CDR2 FQGTGA. This CDR3 comprises 15 residues.

This chain connects TRBV11-2 to TRBJ1-1; a possible D gene is TRBD1 (5 bases). Germline values: CDR1 SGHAT, CDR2 FQNNGV. Trimming removed 5 bases at V and 4 bases at J, with 17 bases between. The CDR3 contains 15 residues. CDR3 sequence reads: CASSPQLGASTEAFF. In DNA form, the CDR3 reads TGTGCCAGCAGCCCACAATTAGGGGCCTCCACTGAAGCTTTCTTT.